This TCR beta chain emerged from a study of blood T cells in healthy people across ages (dated by TCRdb to between 2015 and 2017). A note on the overall study: In model experiments, template switching captured about one uniquely barcoded TCR beta cDNA molecule for every two T cells. Donors of different ages were randomly distributed across sequencing lanes to avoid experimental bias. Four age groups were formed from the donors: young (average 16 years), middle-aged (around 39), aged (roughly 56) and long-lived (about 80). Age-related changes in TCR beta repertoire diversity were measured in the study by deep sequencing normalized with unique cDNA molecular identifiers. For two donors (one aged 18 to 29 and one aged 80 or older), the study analyzed two additional independent replicas of 1 million unique cDNA reads from the same blood draw.

The donors were some 36 Caucasian individuals from Russia, aged roughly 6 to 100 years, who were systemically healthy. Each donor gave approximately 9.3 milliliters of peripheral blood, collected into EDTA-treated Vacutainer tubes. Ficoll-Paque density-gradient centrifugation was used to isolate PBMCs, with at least 7 million per sample. Total RNA was extracted from PBMCs with Trizol reagent, with at least 5 micrograms obtained per sample. For every donor, an aliquot of PBMCs went through flow cytometry to measure the percentages of naive CD45RAhigh/CD27high T cells. Broader findings and caveats from the paper: Bulk unsorted PBMC profiling prevented conclusive comparison of naive and antigen-experienced compartments. The CMV infection status of donors was not known, potentially confounding age-related changes in expanded clonotypes. Estimates of total diversity based on one million sequenced T cells were regarded as lower bounds and as underestimates. Compared with the aged group, the long-lived group had more naive CD4+ T cells, fewer expanded clones and increased TCR diversity, suggesting age selection. As age increased, observed TCR beta diversity per million T cells dropped in a roughly linear way, and a significant reduction was already evident by age 40. Observed TCR beta diversity correlated strongly with the percentage of naive T cells measured by flow cytometry.

Library method: 5' RACE. The listed sequencing device is Illumina HiSeq 2500. A second PCR of roughly 7 to 11 cycles was run with a J-beta primer mix and a sample-barcoded 5' primer. A template-switch 5' adaptor carrying 12 random nucleotides introduced a unique molecular identifier onto each TCR beta cDNA molecule. At least 2.5 million CDR3-containing paired-end reads were obtained from each sample. First-strand cDNA was synthesized from all RNA with the Mint cDNA synthesis kit, primed by a TRBC-specific oligonucleotide. Following uracil-DNA glycosylase treatment, a first 18-cycle PCR with universal primers M1SS and BC2_uni_R was performed on all cDNA. The original pipeline was this. Normalization of each sample was performed by random selection of 1 million high-quality reads, each carrying a distinct molecular identifier. Instead of being binned into consensus sequences, reads that shared molecular identifiers were thrown out. MiTCR, set to a Q25 quality threshold and the strictest error-elimination algorithm, was used for CDR3 identification, clonotype clustering and error correction. A nonparametric unseen species model using Euler transformation provided a lower-bound estimate of total TCR beta diversity. TCRdb reanalyzed the raw reads on its own, using fastp at Q25 for trimming and MiXCR for clone calling, and kept in-frame beta chains. Rows merge per CDR3 protein into single entries with the most common DNA and genes. The V and J calls and clone size are TCRdb's, not the authors'. Across this sample there are about 750,000 distinct CDR3 sequences, with 40% to 65% seen only once. The ten top clones hold approximately 41% of the sample.

Trimming leaves V shorter by 5 bases and J shorter by 5 bases, with the junction holding 6 bases beyond the gene matches. The germline V gene encodes CDR1 DFQATT and CDR2 SNEGSKA (reference sequence). The CDR3 holds 14 amino acids from the cysteine to the phenylalanine. Just CDR3 DNA is preserved here, 42 bases in frame from base 1. In regard to this clonotype: This receptor's antigen is unknown. Per-base qualities were not stored, and no clone one base away is much larger.

The sequence was obtained from a man at least 80 years old in good health. The rearranged chain carries TRBV20-1 and TRBJ1-6; TRBD1 matches 7 bases in the middle. The sample comprised blood. CDR3 sequence: CSARGTVNNSPLHF. The DNA sequence is given as TGCAGTGCTCGAGGGACAGTAAATAATTCACCCCTCCACTTT.